Each of the 20 T cell receptor beta chains below was sequenced from the same sample in a study of CD8+CD57+ T cells in acquired aplastic anemia (dated by TCRdb to 2016 to 2018). These reads were obtained on an Illumina HiSeq 2000. Genomic DNA was used as template for profiling of TCR beta VDJ combinations and CDR3 sequences. The raw public reads went through TCRdb reprocessing: fastp at Q25, MiXCR clone calling, in-frame beta chains kept. Under each unique CDR3 protein, matching rows form one entry showing the most common genes and DNA. The sample records 250,000 to 350,000 distinct CDR3 sequences, around 60% of which are singletons. Roughly 8% of the sample comes from the top ten. The sample was sorted CD4+, CD8+, or CD8+CD57+ T cells (not recorded which) from PBMCs. These TCRs come from a human donor with severe aplastic anemia or a healthy control (not recorded which).

This rearrangement joins TRBV7-8 to TRBJ2-5, with 14 positions matching TRBD2. Per the germline V gene, CDR1 is SGHVS and CDR2 is FQNEAQ. This CDR3 is built from 17 residues. V gave up 3 bases and J gave up 5 bases; unmatched junction bases: 8. Written as DNA, the CDR3 is TGTGCCAGCAGCTTCAGGGGACTAGCGGGAGTAACGGAGACCCAGTACTTC. Translated, it gives CASSFRGLAGVTETQYF.

Many counts were recorded for this clonotype. The V call is TRBV6-4, the J call TRBJ1-4; D might be TRBD1 (5 bases). Germline values: CDR1 MRHNA, CDR2 SNTAGT. This CDR3 spans 12 amino acids. Trimming removed 2 bases from V and 10 bases from J, with 8 bases in between. CDR3 in DNA: TGTGCCAGCAGTGACCGCCAGGGAAAACTGTTTTTT. This gives the protein CASSDRQGKLFF.

The chain has TRBV20-1 and TRBJ1-6; 11 bases line up with TRBD1. The CDR3 covers 14 residues. V lost 6 bases, J lost 7 bases, and 5 bases stayed unmatched. The germline CDR1 and CDR2 sequences are DFQATT and SNEGSKA (reference sequence). The CDR3 DNA is TGCAGTGCCAGGACAGGGGGCGACAATTCACCCCTCCACTTT. Protein: CSARTGGDNSPLHF.

The rearrangement links TRBV29-1 to TRBJ2-3; D is undetermined. The germline gives CDR1 SQVTM, CDR2 ANQGSEA. V lost 2 bases and J 1 base, leaving 4 bases between the germline ends. There are 12 residues in the CDR3. The CDR3 protein is CSVELGTDTQYF. CDR3 coding DNA: TGCAGCGTTGAATTGGGCACAGATACGCAGTATTTT.

In this sample, this clonotype turned up many times. The V call is TRBV6-6, the J call TRBJ2-1, with D unresolved. V gave up 0 bases and J gave up 8 bases, with 14 bases separating them. The CDR3 is 15 amino acids. CDR1 is MNHNY and CDR2 is SVGAGI in the germline V gene (reference sequence). CDR3: CASSYSKISLDEQFF. CDR3 sequence (DNA): TGTGCCAGCAGTTACTCGAAGATCTCGTTGGATGAGCAGTTCTTC.

This chain uses TRBV19 with TRBJ2-2; TRBD2 might be the D (5 bases). Trimming pared 5 bases from V and 1 base from J, leaving 17 bases between. Germline CDR1 is LNHDA and CDR2 is SQIVND (reference sequence). The CDR3 is 17 amino acids. CDR3 amino acids: CASSPTGVGWNTGELFF. The DNA for the CDR3 is TGTGCCAGTAGTCCGACCGGGGTTGGTTGGAACACCGGGGAGCTGTTTTTT.

This sequence joins TRBV2 and TRBJ2-5; the D is unclear. Germline CDR1 is SNHLY and CDR2 is FYNNEI. The CDR3 totals 14 residues. V shed 2 bases and J shed 2 bases, with 9 bases lying between them. For the CDR3, the DNA is TGTGCCAGCAGTGAATCAGTGAATCAAGAGACCCAGTACTTC. It yields the protein CASSESVNQETQYF. The full variable domain, with the rest looked up from reference TRBV2 and TRBJ2-5, is EPEVTQTPSHQVTQMGQEVILRCVPISNHLYFYWYRQILGQKVEFLVSFYNNEISEKSEIFDDQFSVERPDGSNFTLKIRSTKLEDSAMYFCASSESVNQETQYFGPGTRLLVL.

This clonotype was counted between two and nine times. V usage is TRBV19 and J usage is TRBJ1-6; TRBD1 matches 9 bases. Germline trimming cut 3 bases from V and 7 bases from J; bases unmatched to any gene: 1. CDR3 size: 14 residues. Germline values: CDR1 LNHDA, CDR2 SQIVND (reference sequence). The CDR3 region is CASSIGTGNSPLHF. For the CDR3, the DNA is TGTGCCAGTAGTATTGGGACAGGGAATTCACCCCTCCACTTT.

This clonotype was counted many times. The rearrangement uses TRBV6-2 or TRBV6-3 and TRBJ2-2, with 7 bases identical to TRBD1. V lost 2 bases, J lost 2 bases, and 14 bases stayed unmatched. Germline CDR1 is MNHEY and CDR2 is SVGEGT. The CDR3 totals 19 residues. CDR3: CASSYPIAPGQLNTGELFF. CDR3 coding DNA: TGTGCCAGCAGTTACCCCATAGCGCCGGGACAGCTTAACACCGGGGAGCTGTTTTTT.

V usage is TRBV7-2 and J usage is TRBJ2-5; either TRBD1 or TRBD2 may fit D (5 bases each). Germline V CDR1 and CDR2: SGHTA, FQGNSA. Trimming stripped 5 bases from V and 5 bases from J, with 15 bases between. This CDR3 has 14 residues. CDR3: CASSPLRGRETQYF. The DNA of the CDR3 is TGTGCCAGCAGCCCCCTGAGGGGACGGGAGACCCAGTACTTC. The full variable domain, with the rest looked up from reference TRBV7-2 and TRBJ2-5, is GAGVSQSPSNKVTEKGKDVELRCDPISGHTALYWYRQSLGQGLEFLIYFQGNSAPDKSGLPSDRFSAERTGGSVSTLTIQRTQQEDSAVYLCASSPLRGRETQYFGPGTRLLVL.

This clonotype was found many times. V is TRBV14 and J is TRBJ1-6; weak D call: TRBD1 (5 bases). CDR1 is SGHDN and CDR2 is FVKESK in the germline V gene. Between the trimmed V and J ends, which lost 0 bases and 8 bases, there was a span of 17 bases. The CDR3 runs 17 residues. As DNA, the CDR3 is TGTGCCAGCAGCCAAGACTTGACGGGCAGGGCAGATTCACCCCTCCACTTT. As protein: CASSQDLTGRADSPLHF.

The chain links TRBV20-1 to TRBJ2-5; D is unclear. Germline V lookup: CDR1 DFQATT, CDR2 SNEGSKA (reference sequence). The CDR3 covers 12 residues. V lost 2 bases and J 9 bases, leaving 13 bases between the germline ends. This chain's CDR3 is CSARSGDQPQYF. In nucleotides, the CDR3 is TGCAGTGCTAGATCCGGAGATCAGCCCCAGTACTTC.

V usage is TRBV28 and J usage is TRBJ1-1; no clear D. The CDR3 is made up of 13 amino acids. In germline, CDR1 is MDHEN, CDR2 SYDVKM. The V and J ends lost 5 bases and 1 base respectively, with 8 bases between them. The CDR3 region is CASSRRRNTEAFF. DNA for the CDR3: TGTGCCAGCAGTCGACGGAGGAACACTGAAGCTTTCTTT.

This clonotype was observed many times. The chain couples TRBV10-1 to TRBJ1-1; D is ambiguous. The CDR3 extends over 15 amino acids. The V end lost 1 base, the J end lost 1 base, and 10 bases lay between the germline ends. CDR1 and CDR2 from the germline V gene are WNHNN and SYGVQD (reference sequence). In DNA form, the CDR3 reads TGCGCCAGCAGTGAGTGCCGCATAAAGAACACTGAAGCTTTCTTT. This codes for CASSECRIKNTEAFF.

A word on this clonotype: A read error may account for a junction end that differs from germline. CDR3 sequence reads: CASRRGGAYTYEQHF. CDR3 coding DNA: TGTGCCAGCAGGCGCGGGGGGGCGTACACCTACGAGCAGCACTTC. V is TRBV12-3 or TRBV12-4 and J is TRBJ2-7; TRBD2 matches at 9 bases. This CDR3 is 15 amino acids long.

This clonotype was seen repeatedly, ten times or more. The rearrangement joins TRBV6-6 to TRBJ1-5; TRBD1 matches 10 bases. The CDR3 contains 16 residues. Germline-derived CDR1 and CDR2 are MNHNY and SVGAGI (reference sequence). Germline trimming cut 5 bases from V and 4 bases from J; bases unmatched to any gene: 8. CDR3 in amino acids: CASSQKDRGFNQPQHF. The CDR3 DNA is TGTGCCAGCAGTCAAAAGGACAGGGGGTTTAATCAGCCCCAGCATTTT.

The rearrangement links TRBV3-1 to TRBJ2-7, with 8 bases matching TRBD1. This CDR3 contains 16 residues. CDR1 is LGHDT, CDR2 YNNKEL, per germline (reference sequence). With 4 bases clipped from V and 2 bases from J, the junction kept 10 bases outside the gene matches. The CDR3 DNA sequence: TGTGCCAGCAGCCCCTACGGGCGGGGACAGGCCTACGAGCAGTACTTC. Amino acid sequence: CASSPYGRGQAYEQYF.

This clonotype was counted many times. This rearrangement joins TRBV18 to TRBJ2-7, with D uncertain. This CDR3 has 12 residues. Germline assignment: CDR1 KGHSH and CDR2 LQKENI. V was shortened by 3 bases and J by 5 bases, with 8 bases between the two germline ends. The CDR3 spells CASSPKQNEQYF. The CDR3 DNA reads TGTGCCAGCTCACCGAAACAAAACGAGCAGTACTTC.

The J gene is TRBJ2-7, the V gene TRBV5-1; 7 bases line up with TRBD2. Trimming removed 0 bases from V and 3 bases from J; junction bases left unmatched: 9. This CDR3 is built from 16 residues. CDR1 SGHRS and CDR2 YFSETQ come from the germline V gene. The CDR3 nucleotides are TGCGCCAGCAGCTTGGAGCGCGGGAGCGCTGGCTACGAGCAGTACTTC. Residues: CASSLERGSAGYEQYF.

The chain is built from TRBV5-1 and TRBJ1-1, with D maybe TRBD1 (6 bases). Trimming removed 4 bases at V and 7 bases at J, with 14 bases between. In germline, CDR1 is SGHRS, CDR2 YFSETQ. The length of the CDR3 is 13 residues. The CDR3 region has the DNA TGCGCCAGCAGCCAGGGGACCCGAATTGAAGCTTTCTTT. Its protein product is CASSQGTRIEAFF.